The source of this TCR beta chain is a study of shared clonotypes between healthy human individuals. Profiling relied on immunoSEQ multiplex PCR, and the TCRdb table lists in-frame clones only, not all of them. This sample has about 1 million clones, with around 76% found just once. A CD45RA+ naive subset and a CD45RA-negative memory subset were split from CD4+ cells. The CDR3 has 14 amino acids. The V end lost 5 bases, the J end lost 3 bases, and 11 bases lay between the germline ends. Germline assignment: CDR1 SNHLY and CDR2 FYNNEI. This clonotype was obtained from a man younger than 35 in good health. The chain recombines TRBV2 with TRBJ2-1; D might be TRBD2 (6 bases). What was sequenced was memory CD4+ T cells sorted from blood. Subset in this sample: CD45RA-negative fraction. This chain's CDR3 is CASSRERVYNEQFF. The CDR3 nucleotides are TGTGCCAGCAGTCGAGAGCGGGTCTACAATGAGCAGTTCTTC.